This T cell receptor (beta chain) was sequenced in a study of Graves' ophthalmopathy and Graves' hyperthyroidism. About the study: Untreated patients at initial diagnosis provided peripheral blood.

This clonotype was counted many times. Participants with hyperthyroidism, aged 18 to 65, were newly diagnosed with under 2 months' duration. The authors diagnosed from clinical symptoms, serum thyroxine, TRAb, thyroid ultrasound and orbital computed tomography. As the template, RNA transcripts were used to amplify TCR beta CDR3 regions. RT-PCR was first run with HTBI primers, then multiplex PCR in a second round. TCRdb called the multiplex PCR reads again in MiXCR, with one record for every CDR3 protein. The top ten clones hold about 6.6% of a sample with roughly 610,000 distinct CDR3 sequences, about 20% of them seen once. The CDR3 runs to 14 residues. Per germline, CDR1 DFQATT and CDR2 SNEGSKA (reference sequence). V gave up 6 bases and J gave up 2 bases, with 16 bases separating them.

This chain connects TRBV20-1 to TRBJ2-5; D may be TRBD1 or TRBD2 (5 bases each). The specimen sequenced was peripheral blood. The TCR was taken from a woman aged 18-29 years with stable Graves' hyperthyroidism. Some clones in this sample may be carry-over from other donors' samples. The CDR3 protein is CSARPGTAQETQYF. The CDR3 bases are TGCAGTGCAAGGCCCGGGACGGCACAAGAGACCCAGTACTTC.